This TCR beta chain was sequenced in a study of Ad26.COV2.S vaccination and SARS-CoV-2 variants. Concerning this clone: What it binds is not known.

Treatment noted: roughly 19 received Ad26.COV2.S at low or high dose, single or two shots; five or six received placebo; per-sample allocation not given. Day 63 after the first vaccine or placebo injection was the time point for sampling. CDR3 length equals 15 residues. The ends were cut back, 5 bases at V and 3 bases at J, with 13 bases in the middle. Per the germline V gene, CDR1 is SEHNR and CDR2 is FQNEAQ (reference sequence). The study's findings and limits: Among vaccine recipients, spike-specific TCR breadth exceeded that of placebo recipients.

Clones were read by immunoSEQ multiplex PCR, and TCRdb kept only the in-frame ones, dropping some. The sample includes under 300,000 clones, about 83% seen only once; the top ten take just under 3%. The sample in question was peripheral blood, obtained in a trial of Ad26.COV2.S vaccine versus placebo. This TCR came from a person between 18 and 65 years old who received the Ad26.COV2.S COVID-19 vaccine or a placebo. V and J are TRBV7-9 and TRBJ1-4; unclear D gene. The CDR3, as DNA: TGTGCCAGCAGCCAAGGCCCCGGGGCTAATGAAAAACTGTTTTTT. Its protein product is CASSQGPGANEKLFF. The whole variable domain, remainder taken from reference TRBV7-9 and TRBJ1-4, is DTGVSQNPRHKITKRGQNVTFRCDPISEHNRLYWYRQTLGQGPEFLTYFQNEAQLEKSRLLSDRFSAERPKGSFSTLEIQRTEQGDSAMYLCASSQGPGANEKLFFGSGTQLSVL.